This entry concerns a single T cell receptor beta chain. Its matching antigen is unknown. The sample comes from a study of cytomegalovirus exposure and HLA in healthy donors. General study results and limits: With later analysis, a missense DCLRE1C variant became linked to TCR beta V- and J-gene trimming. TCR beta chains associated with HLA were, in a later analysis, more clonally expanded than equally common others. There were reportedly fewer N-insertions in an Asian-associated ancestry cluster than the roughly 700-donor mean, in a later analysis.

PCR employed 60 Vbeta and 13 Jbeta primers. Study processing details: Counted up in a later analysis, unique TCR beta chains came to roughly 80 million, with some 9.9 million shared. The protocol was immunoSEQ multiplex PCR, while the TCRdb copy is restricted to in-frame clones and leaves out a portion. V, J and clone size reflect that table, while D and trimming were determined from the DNA. The sample consists of 99,000 or so clones, about four fifths of them appearing once. The sample comprised PBMCs. The receptor was derived from a male donor in good health and CMV-seropositive.

In nucleotides, the CDR3 is TGTGCCAGCAGTGTACAGGTGAACACTGAAGCTTTCTTT. It is translated as CASSVQVNTEAFF. The gene calls are TRBV6-6 and TRBJ1-1; possible D gene TRBD1, 5 bases. CDR3 length: 13 amino acids. CDR1 MNHNY and CDR2 SVGAGI come from the germline V gene (reference sequence). V was pared by 5 bases and J by 0 bases, with 7 bases between.